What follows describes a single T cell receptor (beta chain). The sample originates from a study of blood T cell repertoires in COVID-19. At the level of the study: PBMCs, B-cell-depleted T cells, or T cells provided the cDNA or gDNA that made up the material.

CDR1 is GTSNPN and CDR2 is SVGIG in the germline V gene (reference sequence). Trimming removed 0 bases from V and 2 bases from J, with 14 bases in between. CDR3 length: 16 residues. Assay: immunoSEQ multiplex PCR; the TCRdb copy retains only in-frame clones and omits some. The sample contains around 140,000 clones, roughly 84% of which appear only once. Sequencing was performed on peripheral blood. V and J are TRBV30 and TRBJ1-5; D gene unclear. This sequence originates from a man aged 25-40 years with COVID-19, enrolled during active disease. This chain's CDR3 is CAWSVTSRRGNQPQHF. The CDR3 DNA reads TGTGCCTGGAGTGTAACCTCGAGGAGGGGCAATCAGCCCCAGCATTTT.